The source of this T cell receptor beta chain is a study of shared clonotypes between healthy human individuals. Study outcomes and limitations: For naive CD4 cells, roughly 5.5% of clonotypes were shared across a handful of donors. A generally larger estimated richness was seen in naive subsets than in memory subsets.

As defined, naive CD8 cells were CD45RO-negative and positively selected for CCR7, with terminally differentiated effector memory CD45RA+ cells excluded. With regard to this clone: What it binds is not known.

The germline CDR1 and CDR2 sequences are LNHNV and YYDKDF (reference sequence). The CDR3 spans 16 residues. The ends were cut back, 8 bases at V and 2 bases at J, with 16 bases in the middle. The assay was carried out at the deep level. In replicate PCRs of sorted subsets, approximately 210 ng DNA, some 28,000 T cell genomes, was used. Here immunoSEQ multiplex PCR was the method, and the copy in TCRdb shows in-frame clones only, minus some. Of roughly 2.1 million clones in the sample, approximately 94% were seen once. The origin of this receptor is a man aged 18-30 years in good health. Some clones in this sample may be carry-over from other donors' samples. V is TRBV15 and J is TRBJ2-6; D remains unclear. Sample: naive CD8+ T cells from PBMCs. The DNA for the CDR3 is TGTGCCACCGGACGACGATTGACGGCTGGGGCCAACGTCCTGACTTTC. Its translation is CATGRRLTAGANVLTF.